The source of this T cell receptor (beta chain) is a study of blood T cell repertoires in COVID-19. Study-level information: Some COVID-19 samples were acute and others convalescent; all came from the United States, Italy and Spain. The cDNA or gDNA used as material had been derived from T cells, B-cell-depleted T cells, or PBMCs.

Germline lookup yields CDR1 SSHAT and CDR2 FNYEAQ (reference sequence). The CDR3 contains 16 residues. Measured with immunoSEQ multiplex PCR; TCRdb has only the in-frame clones, and not every one. The sample holds about 140,000 clones, 60% to 85% seen once. To note about this clone: One junction end does not reproduce the germline sequence, and a read error may be involved.

The clonotype was recovered from a woman aged 60-75 years with acute or convalescent COVID-19. The sequenced sample consisted of peripheral blood. The chain uses TRBV7-7 and TRBJ2-1, with 11 bases aligning to TRBD2. The CDR3 region is CASSRTSGGSYNEQFF. The CDR3 DNA reads as TGTGCTAGCAGTCGAACTAGCGGGGGCTCCTACAATGAGCAGTTCTTC.